Listed here are 2 T cell receptor beta chains from one sample, sequenced in a study of T cell responses to AZD1222 COVID-19 vaccine. Measured with immunoSEQ multiplex PCR; TCRdb has only the in-frame clones, and not every one. The repertoire holds about 150,000 clones, with around 88% as singletons. The input for sequencing was peripheral blood, taken on day 0 of MenACWY control vaccination. Source of these receptors: an adult in good health.

The chain uses TRBV4-3 and TRBJ1-2; a weak D match, TRBD1 (5 bases). Germline CDR1 reads LGHNA; CDR2 reads YSLEER. The CDR3 loop spans 16 amino acids. V shed 1 base and J shed 5 bases, with 17 bases lying between them. The CDR3 DNA is TGCGCCAGCAGCCAAGGAGTGTCCGGGGGAGGATATGGCTACACCTTC. It specifies CASSQGVSGGGYGYTF.

The chain combines TRBV18 with TRBJ1-2; D remains unclear. Trimming took off 2 bases at V and 8 bases at J, with 15 bases between the two ends. The CDR3 length is 14 residues. The germline gives CDR1 KGHSH, CDR2 LQKENI. The CDR3 bases are TGTGCCAGCTCACCATCGATGGCTGCGGTGGGCTACACCTTC. This encodes CASSPSMAAVGYTF.